A single sample gave rise to the 25 T cell receptor beta chains below, sequenced in a study of T cells in Graves' hyperthyroidism and ophthalmopathy. Amplification of TCR beta CDR3 regions was performed using RNA transcripts as template. HTBI primers were employed in a first-round RT-PCR of the TCR CDR3. Using its own MiXCR run on the multiplex PCR reads, TCRdb lists one record per CDR3 protein. The data hold 500,000 to 750,000 distinct CDR3 sequences, with around 46% observed a single time. The specimen sequenced was peripheral blood or thyroid tissue (not recorded which). Source of these receptors: a woman younger than 30 with Graves' hyperthyroidism.

V is TRBV7-3 and J is TRBJ1-1, with 8 positions matching TRBD1. Looked up from germline, CDR1 is SGHTA and CDR2 is FQGTGA. CDR3 length: 12 residues. Unmatched junction bases numbered 4, after V lost 5 bases and J lost 8 bases. CDR3 nucleotide sequence: TGTGCCAGCAGCGTGGACAGGGCGGAAGCTTTCTTT. Protein: CASSVDRAEAFF.

About this clonotype itself: The junction departs from germline at one end; a sequencing error may be responsible. This sequence joins TRBV7-7 and TRBJ1-2; TRBD1 matches at 9 bases. The germline V gene has CDR1 SSHAT and CDR2 FNYEAQ (reference sequence). The CDR3 length is 15 residues. CDR3 nucleotides: TGTGCTAGCAGCCGGGACAGGGAAGTCGGCTATGGCTACACCTTC. Translating it yields CASSRDREVGYGYTF. The complete variable domain, with remaining parts taken from reference TRBV7-7 and TRBJ1-2, reads GAGVSQSPRYKVTKRGQDVTLRCDPISSHATLYWYQQALGQGPEFLTYFNYEAQPDKSGLPSDRFSAERPEGSISTLTIQRTEQRDSAMYRCASSRDREVGYGYTFGSGTRLTVV.

The chain couples TRBV24-1 to TRBJ1-2, with TRBD1 identical over 7 bases. Germline loops: CDR1 KGHDR, CDR2 SFDVKD. The CDR3 consists of 14 residues. V lost 11 bases and J lost 3; bases outside the gene matches: 11. The CDR3 DNA sequence: TGTGCCAGCTCTCCTTCGACAGGGCACTATGGCTACACCTTC. It codes for CASSPSTGHYGYTF.

This clonotype was observed many times. The CDR3 spells CASTRWADPYYEQYF. The CDR3 DNA reads TGTGCCAGCACCCGATGGGCAGACCCTTACTACGAGCAGTACTTC. The chain joins TRBV7-8 to TRBJ2-7; D remains ambiguous. The CDR3 length is 15 residues. V lost 7 bases and J 3 bases, leaving 19 bases between the germline ends. Per germline, CDR1 SGHVS and CDR2 FQNEAQ.

This chain connects TRBV7-2 to TRBJ1-5; D not resolved. The V gene lost 5 bases and the J gene lost 11 bases, with 28 bases spanning the gap. The CDR3 runs 17 residues. Germline V gene data show CDR1 as SGHTA and CDR2 as FQGNSA. The CDR3 nucleotides read TGTGCCAGCAGCAAACTAGCGGGAGGAGGACGCCAAGAGACCCAGCATTTT. As protein: CASSKLAGGGRQETQHF.

The chain carries TRBV13 and TRBJ1-4; 8 bases fit TRBD1. Germline V CDR1 and CDR2: PRHDT, FYEKMQ (reference sequence). The CDR3 spans 15 residues. The J segment lost 7 bases and the V segment lost 1 base, leaving 5 bases of the junction unmatched. The CDR3 DNA follows: TGTGCCAGCAGCTTAGAAACAGGGGGTGGTGAAAAACTGTTTTTT. It codes for CASSLETGGGEKLFF.

At least ten counts were recorded for this clonotype. This CDR3 reads CASSGLELFF. As DNA, the CDR3 is TGTGCCAGCAGTGGCTTGGAGCTGTTTTTT. The rearrangement joins TRBV2 to TRBJ2-2, with D unclear. Germline V gene data show CDR1 as SNHLY and CDR2 as FYNNEI. This CDR3 region has 10 residues. V lost 4 bases and J lost 10, with 4 bases in between.

This clonotype was recorded at least ten times. The chain uses TRBV12-3 or TRBV12-4 and TRBJ1-2; D not resolved. The CDR3 runs 12 residues. The germline V and J ends were trimmed by 4 bases and 3 bases, with 6 bases remaining between them. DNA for the CDR3: TGTGCCAGCAGTTCACCGGACTATGGCTACACCTTC. Its translation: CASSSPDYGYTF.

At least ten counts were recorded for this clonotype. The CDR3 protein is CASSILGGQGTEAFF. As DNA, the CDR3 is TGTGCCAGTAGTATATTAGGCGGACAGGGCACTGAAGCTTTCTTT. The chain recombines TRBV19 with TRBJ1-1, with TRBD1 matching 8 bases. The germline CDR1 and CDR2 sequences are LNHDA and SQIVND (reference sequence). The CDR3 contains 15 residues. V was pared by 2 bases and J by 4 bases, with 6 bases of the junction left unmatched.

This chain uses TRBV7-6 with TRBJ2-1, with 11 bases aligning to TRBD1. The ends lost 5 bases at V and 3 bases at J; junction bases unmatched: 3. The CDR3 has 15 residues. Germline CDR1 reads SGHVS; CDR2 reads FNYEAQ. The CDR3 here is CASSPGQGGYNEQFF. CDR3 nucleotides: TGTGCCAGCAGCCCGGGACAGGGGGGCTACAATGAGCAGTTCTTC. Full variable domain (rest looked up from reference TRBV7-6 and TRBJ2-1): GAGVSQSPRYKVTKRGQDVALRCDPISGHVSLYWYRQALGQGPEFLTYFNYEAQQDKSGLPNDRFSAERPEGSISTLTIQRTEQRDSAMYRCASSPGQGGYNEQFFGPGTRLTVL.

The rearrangement joins TRBV7-8 to TRBJ2-5, with D tentatively TRBD1 (5 bases). Trimming cost V 7 bases and J 4 bases, with 19 bases left between them. CDR3 size: 15 residues. Germline V gene lookup returns CDR1 SGHVS and CDR2 FQNEAQ. The CDR3 sequence is CASTSKQGLAETQYF. As DNA, the CDR3 is TGTGCCAGCACCAGTAAGCAGGGCTTAGCAGAGACCCAGTACTTC.

The rearrangement links TRBV2 to TRBJ1-2; perhaps TRBD1 as D (5 bases). Between the trimmed V and J ends, which lost 6 bases and 12 bases, there was a span of 17 bases. The CDR3 consists of 12 residues. Germline values: CDR1 SNHLY, CDR2 FYNNEI. In nucleotides, the CDR3 is TGTGCCAGCAGCAAGGACATCTCCGGAAACACCTTC. Amino acids: CASSKDISGNTF.

The chain combines TRBV2 with TRBJ1-2, with D perhaps matching TRBD1 (6 bases). The CDR3 is made up of 15 amino acids. Trimming shortened V by 4 bases and J by 8 bases, and 20 bases separated the two germline ends. Germline assignment: CDR1 SNHLY and CDR2 FYNNEI. The CDR3, as DNA: TGTGCCAGCAGTGTGCCAGGGCTCGGGGGGCTCGGCTACACCTTC. Protein sequence: CASSVPGLGGLGYTF.

This chain links TRBV6-6 with TRBJ2-7; the D gene is possibly TRBD1 (6 bases). This CDR3 spans 13 amino acids. V lost 3 bases and J 5 bases, leaving 11 bases between the germline ends. From germline, CDR1 is MNHNY and CDR2 SVGAGI (reference sequence). The CDR3 DNA reads as TGTGCCAGCAGTTATTTAGACAGGAACGAGCAGTACTTC. Translated: CASSYLDRNEQYF.

The chain carries TRBV29-1 and TRBJ1-2, with a weak D call TRBD1 (5 bases). Trimming stripped 3 bases from V and 8 bases from J, with 16 bases between. Per the germline V gene, CDR1 is SQVTM and CDR2 is ANQGSEA. The CDR3 runs to 13 residues. The CDR3 protein is CSVDLRQGGGYTF. For the CDR3, the DNA is TGCAGCGTTGATCTACGCCAGGGCGGCGGCTACACCTTC.

J is TRBJ1-5 and V is TRBV12-3 or TRBV12-4; D ambiguous. Trimming took 7 bases from V and 14 from J, leaving 21 bases between them. The CDR3 length is 13 residues. The CDR3 sequence: CASTGLAANNEHF. Here the CDR3 DNA reads TGTGCCAGCACAGGACTAGCGGCCAACAATGAGCATTTT.

The rearrangement links TRBV7-2 to TRBJ2-5; D perhaps matches TRBD1 (5 bases). Trimming removed 1 base at V and 5 bases at J, with 11 bases between. The CDR3 consists of 14 residues. Germline CDR1 SGHTA, CDR2 FQGNSA. The chain's CDR3 is CASSLVGDGETQYF. The CDR3 bases are TGTGCCAGCAGCTTAGTAGGGGATGGGGAGACCCAGTACTTC.

This clonotype was seen many times. J is TRBJ1-2 and V is TRBV20-1; D might be TRBD1 (6 bases). Germline CDR1 and CDR2: DFQATT and SNEGSKA (reference sequence). This CDR3 spans 14 amino acids. Trimming left V 6 bases short and J 3 bases short, with 17 bases between. The CDR3 sequence is CSAPRGGQHYGYTF. CDR3 sequence (DNA): TGCAGTGCCCCTCGCGGGGGACAACACTATGGCTACACCTTC.

This clonotype was picked up a small number of times. J is TRBJ1-2 and V is TRBV29-1; D remains unclear. Germline values: CDR1 SQVTM, CDR2 ANQGSEA. The CDR3 spans 11 residues. V was pared by 0 bases and J by 6 bases, with 5 bases between. The CDR3 DNA is TGCAGCGTTGAAGATACCAATGGCTACACCTTC. Its translation: CSVEDTNGYTF.

The chain couples TRBV3-1 to TRBJ1-1, with 7 bases identical to TRBD1. Losses at the gene ends were 3 bases for V and 1 base for J; bases not matched to a gene: 2. The CDR3 covers 14 residues. Germline CDR1 and CDR2: LGHDT and YNNKEL (reference sequence). CDR3 sequence (DNA): TGTGCCAGCAGCCATCGGACAGGGAACACTGAAGCTTTCTTT. Translating gives CASSHRTGNTEAFF.

This clonotype showed up many times. The J gene is TRBJ1-4, the V gene TRBV15; 9 bases map to TRBD1. The V segment lost 8 bases and the J segment 8 bases; nucleotides outside the gene matches: 6. The germline V gene has CDR1 LNHNV and CDR2 YYDKDF (reference sequence). This CDR3 is built from 13 residues. The CDR3 reads CATVGQGSEKLFF. The CDR3 DNA is TGTGCCACCGTGGGACAGGGAAGCGAAAAACTGTTTTTT.

For this clonotype: It may be a read error: a sequence one base away is much more abundant. This CDR3 is missing its conserved last phenylalanine or tryptophan, likely due to a read error. The CDR3 DNA reads TGTGCCAGCAGTTACCGAGGGGCTGAAGCTTTCCTT. This translates into CASSYRGAEAFL. This chain connects TRBV6-2 or TRBV6-3 to TRBJ1-1, with a weak D call TRBD1 (5 bases). The CDR3 is 12 residues long. CDR1 and CDR2 (germline): MNHEY, SVGEGT. The V gene lost 2 bases and the J gene lost 6 bases, with 7 bases spanning the gap.

V gene TRBV7-9 combines with J gene TRBJ1-4, with D uncertain. Trimming left V 1 base short and J 14 bases short, with 8 bases between. CDR3 size: 11 residues. Germline CDR1 SEHNR, CDR2 FQNEAQ (reference sequence). The CDR3 coding sequence is TGTGCCAGCAGCTTAGATGAGGACCTGTTTTTT. Translating gives CASSLDEDLFF.

This clonotype was observed at least ten times. V and J are TRBV4-1 and TRBJ1-2; tentative D call: TRBD1 (6 bases). CDR1 and CDR2 (germline): MGHRA, YSYEKL. CDR3 length: 15 residues. The V end was cut by 2 bases, the J end by 2 bases, with 12 bases between. The CDR3 bases are TGCGCCAGCAGCCAAATGGGGGGCGCAAACTATGGCTACACCTTC. This gives the protein CASSQMGGANYGYTF.

This clonotype appeared many times. The V gene is TRBV6-1, the J gene TRBJ1-2, with no clear D. This CDR3 comprises 13 residues. V lost 1 base and J 6 bases, leaving 9 bases between the germline ends. CDR1 and CDR2 (germline): MNHNS, SASEGT. CDR3 protein: CASSEVWEDGYTF. CDR3 coding DNA: TGTGCCAGCAGTGAAGTTTGGGAAGATGGCTACACCTTC.